The clone carrying this T cell receptor beta chain was observed many times. What it binds is unknown. Germline CDR1 and CDR2: SGHRS and YFSETQ. The CDR3 is 15 residues long. V gave up 3 bases and J gave up 6 bases, with 17 bases separating them. This sample stems from a study of identical twins. Findings of the study overall: Excess sharing between twins was weaker in beta out-of-frame sequences. An excess of low generation probability was shown by twin-shared out-of-frame alpha sequences.

Addition of a universal primer site occurred through template switching, and cDNA carried unique molecular identifiers. A single record per CDR3 protein comes from TCRdb applying MiXCR to the 5' RACE reads. The sample has roughly 690,000 distinct CDR3 sequences, approximately 6% seen once. This rearrangement joins TRBV5-1 to TRBJ2-3, with D perhaps TRBD2 (6 bases). This clonotype originated in a man in his late teens or twenties in good health. Sequencing was done on a sample of naive T cells sorted from blood. CDR3 sequence (DNA): TGCGCCAGCAGCTCAACCGGGACTCCGACGGATACGCAGTATTTT. Its protein product is CASSSTGTPTDTQYF.